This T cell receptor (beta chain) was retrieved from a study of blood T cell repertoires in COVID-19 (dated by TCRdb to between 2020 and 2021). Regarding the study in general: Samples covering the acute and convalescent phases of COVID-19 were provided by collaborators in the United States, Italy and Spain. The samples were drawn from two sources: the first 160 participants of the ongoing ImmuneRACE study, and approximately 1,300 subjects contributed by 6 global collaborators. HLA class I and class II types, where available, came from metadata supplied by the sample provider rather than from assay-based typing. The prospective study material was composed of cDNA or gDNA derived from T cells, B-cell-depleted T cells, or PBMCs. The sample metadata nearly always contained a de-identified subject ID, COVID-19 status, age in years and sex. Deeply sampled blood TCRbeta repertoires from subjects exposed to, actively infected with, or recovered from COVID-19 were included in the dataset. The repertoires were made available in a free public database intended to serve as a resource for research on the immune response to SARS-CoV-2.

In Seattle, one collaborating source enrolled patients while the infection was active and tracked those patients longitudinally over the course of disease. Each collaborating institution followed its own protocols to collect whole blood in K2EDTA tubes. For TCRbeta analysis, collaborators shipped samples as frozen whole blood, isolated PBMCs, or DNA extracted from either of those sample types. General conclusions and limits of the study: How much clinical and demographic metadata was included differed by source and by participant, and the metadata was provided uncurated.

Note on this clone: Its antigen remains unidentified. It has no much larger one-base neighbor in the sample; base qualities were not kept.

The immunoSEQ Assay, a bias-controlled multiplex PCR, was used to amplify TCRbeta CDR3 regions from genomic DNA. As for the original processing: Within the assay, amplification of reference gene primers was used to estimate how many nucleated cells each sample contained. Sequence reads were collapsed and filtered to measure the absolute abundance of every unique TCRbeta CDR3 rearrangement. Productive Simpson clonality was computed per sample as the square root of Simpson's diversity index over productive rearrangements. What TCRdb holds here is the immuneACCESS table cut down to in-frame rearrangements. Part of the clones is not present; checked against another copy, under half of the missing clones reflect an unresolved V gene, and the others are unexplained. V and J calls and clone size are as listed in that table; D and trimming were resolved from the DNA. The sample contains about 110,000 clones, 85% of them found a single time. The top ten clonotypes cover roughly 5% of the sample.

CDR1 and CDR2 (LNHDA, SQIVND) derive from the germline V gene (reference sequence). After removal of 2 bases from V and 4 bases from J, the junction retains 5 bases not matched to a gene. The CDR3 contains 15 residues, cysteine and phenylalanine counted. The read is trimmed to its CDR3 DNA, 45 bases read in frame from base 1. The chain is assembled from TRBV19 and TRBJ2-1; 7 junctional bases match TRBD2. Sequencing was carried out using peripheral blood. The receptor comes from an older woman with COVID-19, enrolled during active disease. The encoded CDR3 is CASSIMAGVYNEQFF. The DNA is TGTGCCAGTAGTATAATGGCGGGGGTTTACAATGAGCAGTTCTTC.